The clone carrying this TCR beta chain was picked up one time. Its antigen is unknown. The study ran its PCR with 60 Vbeta and 13 Jbeta primers. Assay used: immunoSEQ multiplex PCR; TCRdb lists only in-frame clones, some missing. The sample shows approximately 93,000 clones, nearly 80% of them seen only once. Samples came from healthy bone marrow donors. The data stem from a study of cytomegalovirus exposure and HLA in healthy donors. Broader study findings: In an earlier analysis, about 87% or about 30%: the productive usage of most TCR beta V segments. Sequencing artifact likely explains a cluster of highly shared sequence variants.

The V and J ends lost 4 bases and 4 bases, in that order; junction bases with no gene match: 6. In germline, CDR1 is SGHNT, CDR2 YYREEE (reference sequence). The CDR3 length is 15 residues. This clonotype originated in a woman aged 40 to 50 in good health and CMV-seronegative. Sequences were obtained from PBMCs. The chain couples TRBV5-4 to TRBJ2-1, with 9 bases matching TRBD1. The CDR3 loop is CASSLRDREYNEQFF. The DNA of the CDR3 is TGTGCCAGCAGCCTCCGGGACAGGGAATACAATGAGCAGTTCTTC. The full variable domain, completed using reference TRBV5-4 and TRBJ2-1, is ETGVTQSPTHLIKTRGQQVTLRCSSQSGHNTVSWYQQALGQGPQFIFQYYREEENGRGNFPPRFSGLQFPNYSSELNVNALELDDSALYLCASSLRDREYNEQFFGPGTRLTVL.